The 18 T cell receptor beta chains given below trace back to one sample, sequenced in a study of cytomegalovirus exposure and HLA in healthy donors. The PCR contained 60 Vbeta and 13 Jbeta primers. TCRdb's table, derived via immunoSEQ multiplex PCR, lists solely in-frame clones and lacks some. The table lists 100,000 to 150,000 clones, 80% of them singletons, with about 2.6% in the top ten. The sample comprised PBMCs. The source is a man aged 25 to 40 in good health and CMV-seronegative.

This clone was picked up a small number of times. The chain links TRBV9 to TRBJ2-5; D remains ambiguous. Trimming shortened V by 0 bases and J by 5 bases, and 14 bases separated the two germline ends. The CDR3 contains 15 residues. Germline lookup yields CDR1 SGDLS and CDR2 YYNGEE. The CDR3 sequence: CASSVDSASRETQYF. The CDR3 DNA follows: TGTGCCAGCAGCGTAGATTCAGCGTCTCGGGAGACCCAGTACTTC. The full variable domain, its missing parts supplied by reference TRBV9 and TRBJ2-5, is DSGVTQTPKHLITATGQRVTLRCSPRSGDLSVYWYQQSLDQGLQFLIQYYNGEERAKGNILERFSAQQFPDLHSELNLSSLELGDSALYFCASSVDSASRETQYFGPGTRLLVL.

With regard to this clone: One end of the junction fails to match germline, which may point to a read error. This rearrangement joins TRBV28 to TRBJ1-5; D unclear. Germline V gene data show CDR1 as MDHEN and CDR2 as SYDVKM. The CDR3 extends over 15 amino acids. Here the CDR3 reads CASSPISTSNQPQNF. In nucleotides, the CDR3 is TGTGCCAGCAGTCCTATATCAACTAGCAATCAGCCCCAGAATTTT.

The chain has TRBV9 and TRBJ1-2; 9 nucleotides agree with TRBD1. CDR1 is SGDLS and CDR2 is YYNGEE in the germline V gene. The CDR3 totals 14 residues. V lost 3 bases to trimming and J lost 6 bases; unmatched junction nucleotides: 6. CDR3 bases: TGTGCCAGCAGCGCCCGGGACAGGGATGATGGCTACACCTTC. This encodes CASSARDRDDGYTF.

The chain is built from TRBV11-2 and TRBJ2-2; unclear D gene. V shed 5 bases and J shed 2 bases, with 12 bases lying between them. The CDR3 contains 15 residues. CDR1 SGHAT and CDR2 FQNNGV come from the germline V gene. CDR3 residues: CASSPPPVNTGELFF. The CDR3, as DNA: TGTGCCAGCAGCCCCCCGCCGGTAAACACCGGGGAGCTGTTTTTT.

The chain links TRBV5-6 to TRBJ2-7; 8 bases align to TRBD2. Germline V gene lookup returns CDR1 SGHDT and CDR2 YYEEEE. The trim removed 5 bases at V and 0 bases at J, leaving 7 bases unmatched. The CDR3 totals 15 residues. For the CDR3, the DNA is TGTGCCAGCAGTCGAATAGCGGGGCCCTCCTACGAGCAGTACTTC. Translated, it gives CASSRIAGPSYEQYF.

This clone was counted a few times. The chain carries TRBV5-1 and TRBJ2-7, with D tentatively TRBD2 (6 bases). This CDR3 contains 14 residues. Germline assignment: CDR1 SGHRS and CDR2 YFSETQ. V gave up 3 bases and J gave up 6 bases, with 16 bases separating them. The CDR3 protein is CASSWRDRVSEQYF. The CDR3 region has the DNA TGCGCCAGCAGCTGGCGGGATAGGGTCTCCGAGCAGTACTTC.

The genes are TRBV7-9 and TRBJ2-7; D is perhaps TRBD2 (5 bases). Germline values: CDR1 SEHNR, CDR2 FQNEAQ (reference sequence). V shed 5 bases and J shed 3 bases, with 11 bases lying between them. The CDR3 is 13 amino acids. CDR3 loop: CASSLGLLYEQYF. CDR3 nucleotides: TGTGCCAGCAGCCTTGGACTCCTCTACGAGCAGTACTTC.

This clone has just one count. The gene calls are TRBV28 and TRBJ2-1, with 10 positions matching TRBD2. Germline-derived CDR1 and CDR2 are MDHEN and SYDVKM. This CDR3 has 15 residues. The V segment lost 3 bases and the J segment 2 bases; nucleotides outside the gene matches: 1. CDR3 sequence (DNA): TGTGCCAGCAGTTTTCTAGCGGGAGCCTACAATGAGCAGTTCTTC. It encodes CASSFLAGAYNEQFF.

This sequence joins TRBV18 and TRBJ2-5; 13 bases line up with TRBD2. The CDR3 spans 16 residues. Unmatched junction bases numbered 5, after V lost 3 bases and J lost 4 bases. Germline V gene sequence: CDR1 KGHSH, CDR2 LQKENI. The CDR3 sequence is CASSPPGLAGLETQYF. The CDR3 DNA sequence: TGTGCCAGCTCACCCCCGGGACTAGCGGGACTAGAGACCCAGTACTTC.

This chain uses TRBV19 with TRBJ2-1; the match to TRBD2 covers 9 bases. The germline CDR1 and CDR2 sequences are LNHDA and SQIVND (reference sequence). There are 15 residues in the CDR3. Trimming at V came to 3 bases and at J to 8 bases, leaving 8 bases not matched to a gene. CDR3 sequence: CASSIRGRASDEQFF. The CDR3, as DNA: TGTGCCAGTAGTATCCGCGGGAGGGCCTCCGATGAGCAGTTCTTC.

The rearrangement links TRBV5-1 to TRBJ2-5; TRBD1 matches 11 bases. Looked up from germline, CDR1 is SGHRS and CDR2 is YFSETQ. The trim removed 4 bases at V and 5 bases at J, leaving 7 bases unmatched. The CDR3 loop spans 15 amino acids. Here the CDR3 DNA reads TGCGCCAGCAGCGGAGGGACAGGGGGTGAGGAGACCCAGTACTTC. Amino acid sequence: CASSGGTGGEETQYF.

This rearrangement joins TRBV30 to TRBJ2-7; 7 bases fit TRBD1. J was trimmed by 1 base and V by 3 bases; bases with no gene match: 9. Germline-derived CDR1 and CDR2 are GTSNPN and SVGIG (reference sequence). This CDR3 is built from 15 residues. CDR3 in DNA: TGTGCCTGGAGGCCGACAGGGACCCCTTCCTACGAGCAGTACTTC. This sequence encodes CAWRPTGTPSYEQYF.

This chain uses TRBV9 with TRBJ2-7, with 7 bases lining up with TRBD1. V lost 4 bases, J lost 0 bases, and 7 bases stayed unmatched. The germline V gene encodes CDR1 SGDLS and CDR2 YYNGEE. The CDR3 sequence is 15 residues long. The CDR3 is CASSFAGTASYEQYF. CDR3 DNA sequence: TGTGCCAGCAGCTTCGCCGGGACAGCCTCCTACGAGCAGTACTTC.

The CDR3 sequence is CASTGTSGSFEQFF. CDR3 bases: TGTGCCAGCACCGGGACTAGCGGGAGTTTTGAGCAGTTCTTC. The chain combines TRBV6-1 with TRBJ2-1, with 14 positions matching TRBD2. The CDR3 covers 14 residues. Trimming cost V 7 bases and J 9 bases; bases outside gene matches: 5. The germline CDR1 and CDR2 sequences are MNHNS and SASEGT.

The chain couples TRBV5-1 to TRBJ2-1; 10 nucleotides line up with TRBD2. CDR1 SGHRS and CDR2 YFSETQ come from the germline V gene. Trimming removed 4 bases from V and 0 bases from J; junction bases left unmatched: 10. The CDR3 spans 18 residues. The CDR3 bases are TGCGCCAGCAGCACGCGACTAGCGGGCCAAAGCTCCTACAATGAGCAGTTCTTC. It specifies CASSTRLAGQSSYNEQFF.

V is TRBV21-1 and J is TRBJ1-1; TRBD1, as called in the table, went unchecked against the DNA. TRBV21-1 is termed a pseudogene. This CDR3 region has 13 residues. CDR3 in amino acids: CASRDRRETEAFF. The CDR3 nucleotides read TGTGCCAGCAGAGACAGAAGGGAAACTGAAGCTTTCTTT.

J is TRBJ1-2 and V is TRBV7-8; maybe TRBD1 (5 bases). The CDR3 runs 12 residues. The V gene's germline CDR1 is SGHVS and CDR2 FQNEAQ. V was cut by 1 base and J by 7 bases, with 7 bases left in between. The CDR3 region is CASSLGGVGYTF. The CDR3 region has the DNA TGTGCCAGCAGCTTAGGGGGGGTTGGCTACACCTTC.

Remarks on this clone: An end of the junction does not agree with germline; a read error may underlie this. As DNA, the CDR3 is TGCGCCAGCAGTCCCACAGGGGTTCTGGGTGGCTACCCCTTC. It encodes CASSPTGVLGGYPF. The chain joins TRBV5-1 to TRBJ1-2; TRBD1 agrees at 7 bases. The length of the CDR3 is 14 residues. CDR1 and CDR2 (germline): SGHRS, YFSETQ. Combining the CDR3 with reference TRBV5-1 and TRBJ1-2 gives the whole variable domain KAGVTQTPRYLIKTRGQQVTLSCSPISGHRSVSWYQQTPGQGLQFLFEYFSETQRNKGNFPGRFSGRQFSNSRSEMNVSTLELGDSALYLCASSPTGVLGGYPFGSGTRLTVV.